This paragraph covers one T cell receptor beta chain sequence. This CDR3 has 14 amino acids. Unmatched junction bases numbered 4, after V lost 6 bases and J lost 1 base. Germline V gene sequence: CDR1 SNHLY, CDR2 FYNNEI. Every donor was a healthy person donating bone marrow. The data stem from a study of cytomegalovirus exposure and HLA in healthy donors. PCR involved 60 Vbeta and 13 Jbeta primers. Method: immunoSEQ multiplex PCR; TCRdb's copy keeps in-frame clones and lacks some. The sample carries roughly 120,000 clones, about 80% recorded once. The chain couples TRBV2 to TRBJ2-7; 9 bases align to TRBD1. The sequence came from a man between 25 and 39 years old in good health and CMV-seronegative. Material: PBMCs. The CDR3 DNA reads as TGTGCCAGCAGAGACAGGGGGAGATCCTACGAGCAGTACTTC. Protein product: CASRDRGRSYEQYF. The variable domain in full, completed from reference TRBV2 and TRBJ2-7, reads EPEVTQTPSHQVTQMGQEVILRCVPISNHLYFYWYRQILGQKVEFLVSFYNNEISEKSEIFDDQFSVERPDGSNFTLKIRSTKLEDSAMYFCASRDRGRSYEQYFGPGTRLTVT.